This passage covers 19 T cell receptor beta chains from one sample sequenced in a study of CD8 T cells in Susac syndrome. Random-hexamer reverse transcription was applied to roughly 0.45 to 1 ug RNA. In TCRdb, the immunoSEQ multiplex PCR reads were re-called with MiXCR into one record per CDR3 protein. The sample gives roughly 150,000 distinct CDR3 sequences, around 95% of which show up once; 0.21% is in the top ten. The sample taken for sequencing was CD8+ T cells from PBMCs. These receptors all stem from a human donor with multiple sclerosis.

This chain uses TRBV18 with TRBJ1-1, with D possibly TRBD1 on 6 matching bases. This CDR3 is 16 amino acids long. Trimming took off 4 bases at V and 1 base at J, with 16 bases between the two ends. Per germline, CDR1 KGHSH and CDR2 LQKENI. In DNA, the CDR3 is TGTGCCAGCTCACTAAACCTAAAGACAGGGAACACTGAAGCTTTCTTT. Protein sequence: CASSLNLKTGNTEAFF.

Only a few counts were recorded for this clonotype. The V call is TRBV7-9, the J call TRBJ2-7, with D possibly called TRBD1 or TRBD2 (5 bases each). The germline V and J ends were trimmed by 4 bases and 2 bases, with 12 bases remaining between them. CDR3 length: 14 residues. CDR1 and CDR2 from the germline V gene are SEHNR and FQNEAQ (reference sequence). CDR3 region: CASSSRDRAYEQYF. The CDR3 bases are TGTGCCAGCAGCTCCCGGGACCGAGCCTACGAGCAGTACTTC.

This clonotype was observed once. V gene TRBV30 combines with J gene TRBJ2-3, with TRBD1 identical over 7 bases. CDR1 is GTSNPN, CDR2 SVGIG, per germline (reference sequence). The CDR3 spans 14 residues. Trimming at V came to 8 bases and at J to 2 bases, leaving 10 bases not matched to a gene. The CDR3 is CAVTGVGYTDTQYF. In nucleotides, the CDR3 is TGTGCCGTAACAGGGGTCGGATACACAGATACGCAGTATTTT.

This chain uses TRBV6-5 with TRBJ1-1, with TRBD1 as a possible D gene (5 bases). CDR3 length: 13 residues. The V and J ends lost 6 bases and 1 base respectively, with 9 bases between them. The germline V gene has CDR1 MNHEY and CDR2 SVGAGI. The CDR3 region is CASSMDTNTEAFF. The CDR3 DNA reads as TGTGCCAGCAGCATGGACACGAACACTGAAGCTTTCTTT.

The chain joins TRBV30 to TRBJ2-4, with 7 bases aligning to TRBD1. The J segment lost 0 bases and the V segment lost 5 bases, leaving 4 bases of the junction unmatched. The germline gives CDR1 GTSNPN, CDR2 SVGIG (reference sequence). The length of the CDR3 is 14 residues. The CDR3 DNA follows: TGTGCCTGGGGGACAGTCCTAGCCAAAAACATTCAGTACTTC. Translating gives CAWGTVLAKNIQYF.

V and J are TRBV7-8 and TRBJ2-7; 7 bases fit TRBD1. CDR1 is SGHVS, CDR2 FQNEAQ, per germline. The J segment lost 2 bases and the V segment lost 5 bases, leaving 12 bases of the junction unmatched. The CDR3 consists of 16 residues. Here the CDR3 DNA reads TGTGCCAGCAGCCAACCCAGGACAGGAGAAACCTACGAGCAGTACTTC. The encoded protein is CASSQPRTGETYEQYF.

The chain recombines TRBV30 with TRBJ1-2; a weak D match, TRBD1 (5 bases). CDR3 length: 13 residues. The V gene lost 2 bases and the J gene lost 7 bases, with 14 bases spanning the gap. Germline CDR1 is GTSNPN and CDR2 is SVGIG (reference sequence). The CDR3 reads CAWSQGEVFGYTF. DNA for the CDR3: TGTGCCTGGAGTCAAGGGGAGGTCTTTGGCTACACCTTC.

The chain is built from TRBV20-1 and TRBJ2-7; 7 bases align to TRBD1. V lost 6 bases and J lost 1; bases outside the gene matches: 6. The germline V gene has CDR1 DFQATT and CDR2 SNEGSKA (reference sequence). The CDR3 is made up of 13 amino acids. The CDR3, as DNA: TGCAGTGCCTCAAACAGGGGATCCTACGAGCAGTACTTC. As protein: CSASNRGSYEQYF.

The CDR3 protein is CASSQGQGKGETQYF. The DNA of the CDR3 is TGTGCCAGCAGCCAGGGACAGGGAAAAGGGGAGACCCAGTACTTC. The rearrangement uses TRBV14 and TRBJ2-5, with 9 bases aligning to TRBD1. Looked up from germline, CDR1 is SGHDN and CDR2 is FVKESK. This CDR3 is built from 15 residues. J was trimmed by 5 bases and V by 3 bases; bases with no gene match: 7.

The chain links TRBV6-5 to TRBJ2-2; 11 bases match TRBD1. Unmatched junction bases numbered 7, after V lost 4 bases and J lost 0 bases. The CDR3 extends over 18 amino acids. In germline, CDR1 is MNHEY, CDR2 SVGAGI. In DNA, the CDR3 is TGTGCCAGCAGTTTCGGACAGGGGGCTATAGCGAACACCGGGGAGCTGTTTTTT. Protein sequence: CASSFGQGAIANTGELFF.

The rearrangement uses TRBV7-9 and TRBJ2-5, with D perhaps matching TRBD1 (5 bases). The CDR3 sequence is 14 residues long. V lost 6 bases and J lost 1, with 12 bases in between. CDR1 and CDR2 from the germline V gene are SEHNR and FQNEAQ (reference sequence). The CDR3, as DNA: TGTGCCAGCAGTCTACAGGAGTTCCAAGAGACCCAGTACTTC. It specifies CASSLQEFQETQYF.

The chain links TRBV28 to TRBJ1-6, with D tentatively TRBD1 (6 bases). The CDR3 is 16 residues long. With 5 bases removed from V and 4 bases from J, the gap between germline ends came to 15 bases. Germline values: CDR1 MDHEN, CDR2 SYDVKM. CDR3 loop: CASSPSDRRYNSPLHF. The CDR3, as DNA: TGTGCCAGCAGTCCCTCCGACAGGAGATATAATTCACCCCTCCACTTT.

This chain uses TRBV19 with TRBJ2-7; 9 bases align to TRBD1. V was clipped by 3 bases and J by 2 bases; unmatched bases: 2. The CDR3 extends over 14 amino acids. Germline V gives CDR1 LNHDA, CDR2 SQIVND (reference sequence). Here the CDR3 reads CASSIGTGTYEQYF. The CDR3 DNA sequence: TGTGCCAGTAGTATTGGGACAGGGACCTACGAGCAGTACTTC.

V gene TRBV12-3 or TRBV12-4 combines with J gene TRBJ1-2; D possibly corresponds to TRBD1 (5 bases). This CDR3 is built from 14 residues. V dropped 3 bases and J dropped 6 bases, with 14 bases sitting between them. DNA of the CDR3: TGTGCCAGCAGTTTTTCCGGGGGATTCAATGGCTACACCTTC. This gives the protein CASSFSGGFNGYTF.

This chain links TRBV15 with TRBJ2-2; D possibly corresponds to TRBD2 (5 bases). Germline lookup yields CDR1 LNHNV and CDR2 YYDKDF (reference sequence). Trimming removed 3 bases at V and 3 bases at J, with 11 bases between. CDR3 size: 15 residues. CDR3 in amino acids: CATSSKARDTGELFF. The CDR3 coding sequence is TGTGCCACCAGCAGCAAGGCGAGGGACACCGGGGAGCTGTTTTTT.

The chain links TRBV12-3 or TRBV12-4 to TRBJ2-2; 9 bases match TRBD2. CDR3 length: 18 residues. Losses at the gene ends were 5 bases for V and 2 bases for J; bases not matched to a gene: 12. This CDR3 is CASSNLLTSGSNTGELFF. The CDR3 DNA sequence: TGTGCCAGCAGTAACCTCCTAACTAGCGGGTCAAACACCGGGGAGCTGTTTTTT.

The V gene is TRBV29-1, the J gene TRBJ1-1; D might be TRBD1 (5 bases). Germline V lookup: CDR1 SQVTM, CDR2 ANQGSEA. CDR3 size: 11 residues. With 7 bases removed from V and 6 bases from J, the gap between germline ends came to 12 bases. In nucleotides, the CDR3 is TGCAGCGCTCTGAGGGACGCTGAAGCTTTCTTT. Amino acid sequence: CSALRDAEAFF. Full variable domain (outside the CDR3, taken from reference TRBV29-1 and TRBJ1-1): SAVISQKPSRDICQRGTSLTIQCQVDSQVTMMFWYRQQPGQSLTLIATANQGSEATYESGFVIDKFPISRPNLTFSTLTVSNMSPEDSSIYLCSALRDAEAFFGQGTRLTVV.

This chain joins TRBV7-2 and TRBJ2-7; TRBD1 aligns across 9 bases. The length of the CDR3 is 15 residues. Germline CDR1 SGHTA, CDR2 FQGNSA. V shed 3 bases, J shed 3 bases, and the junction held 6 bases outside the gene matches. CDR3 nucleotide sequence: TGTGCCAGCAGCTTTAGGGACAGGGAAGGCTACGAGCAGTACTTC. Protein: CASSFRDREGYEQYF. Combining the CDR3 with reference TRBV7-2 and TRBJ2-7 gives the whole variable domain GAGVSQSPSNKVTEKGKDVELRCDPISGHTALYWYRQSLGQGLEFLIYFQGNSAPDKSGLPSDRFSAERTGGSVSTLTIQRTQQEDSAVYLCASSFRDREGYEQYFGPGTRLTVT.

The table lists this clonotype with a count of one. The chain is built from TRBV6-5 and TRBJ2-7; 12 nucleotides align to TRBD2. The germline V gene encodes CDR1 MNHEY and CDR2 SVGAGI. The CDR3 totals 16 residues. The ends lost 2 bases at V and 4 bases at J; junction bases unmatched: 6. The CDR3 protein is CASSYATTSGGYEQYF. The CDR3 nucleotides read TGTGCCAGCAGTTACGCCACGACTAGCGGGGGTTACGAGCAGTACTTC.